This T cell receptor beta chain was captured in a study of T cell changes during pregnancy in multiple sclerosis. Libraries were prepared by immunoSEQ multiplex PCR; TCRdb keeps only in-frame clonotypes and omits some of them. The sample includes fewer than 45,000 clones, around 89% of them seen just once. Trimming removed 0 bases from V and 5 bases from J; junction bases left unmatched: 9. CDR3 length equals 17 residues. The germline gives CDR1 SGHDT, CDR2 YYEEEE. The gene calls are TRBV5-6 and TRBJ1-2; 11 bases are a match to TRBD1. Specimen: CD8+ T cells from peripheral blood mononuclear cells, collected in the third trimester of pregnancy. This TCR was recovered from a female donor with multiple sclerosis, enrolled in a pregnancy study. The CDR3 protein is CASSLVRTGGRRYGYTF. The CDR3 nucleotides are TGTGCCAGCAGCTTGGTTAGGACAGGGGGCAGGAGGTATGGCTACACCTTC.